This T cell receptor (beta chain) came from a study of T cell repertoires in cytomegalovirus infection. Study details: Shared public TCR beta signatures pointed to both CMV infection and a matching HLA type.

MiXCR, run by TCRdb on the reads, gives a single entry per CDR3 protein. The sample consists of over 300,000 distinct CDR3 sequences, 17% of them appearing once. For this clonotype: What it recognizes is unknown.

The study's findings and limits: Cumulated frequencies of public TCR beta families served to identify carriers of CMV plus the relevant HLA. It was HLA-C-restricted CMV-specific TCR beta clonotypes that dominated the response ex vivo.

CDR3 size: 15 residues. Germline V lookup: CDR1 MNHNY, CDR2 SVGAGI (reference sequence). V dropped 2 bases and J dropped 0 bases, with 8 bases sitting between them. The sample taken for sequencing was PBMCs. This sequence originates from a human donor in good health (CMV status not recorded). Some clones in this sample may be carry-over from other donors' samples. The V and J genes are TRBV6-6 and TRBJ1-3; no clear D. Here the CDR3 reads CASSYIYTSGNTIYF. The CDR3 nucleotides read TGTGCCAGCAGTTACATCTACACCTCTGGAAACACCATATATTTT.